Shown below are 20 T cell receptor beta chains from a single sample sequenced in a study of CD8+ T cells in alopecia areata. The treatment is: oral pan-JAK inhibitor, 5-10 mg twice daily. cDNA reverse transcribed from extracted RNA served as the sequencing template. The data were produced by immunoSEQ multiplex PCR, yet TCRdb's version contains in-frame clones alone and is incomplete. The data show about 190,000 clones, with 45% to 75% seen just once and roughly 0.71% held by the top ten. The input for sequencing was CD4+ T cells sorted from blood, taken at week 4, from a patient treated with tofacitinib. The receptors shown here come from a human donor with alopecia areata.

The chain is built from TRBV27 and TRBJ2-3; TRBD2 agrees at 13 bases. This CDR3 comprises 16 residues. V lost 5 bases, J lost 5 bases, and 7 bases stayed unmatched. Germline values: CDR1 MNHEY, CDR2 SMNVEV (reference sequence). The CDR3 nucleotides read TGTGCCAGCAGTAGGACTAGCGGGAGTTATGGAGATACGCAGTATTTT. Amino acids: CASSRTSGSYGDTQYF.

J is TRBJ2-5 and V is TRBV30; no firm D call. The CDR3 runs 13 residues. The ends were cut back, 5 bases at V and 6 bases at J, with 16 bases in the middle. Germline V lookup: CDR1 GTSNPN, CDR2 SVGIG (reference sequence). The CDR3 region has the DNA TGTGCCTGGGACCTCCAGCAGTTTAAGACCCAGTACTTC. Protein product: CAWDLQQFKTQYF.

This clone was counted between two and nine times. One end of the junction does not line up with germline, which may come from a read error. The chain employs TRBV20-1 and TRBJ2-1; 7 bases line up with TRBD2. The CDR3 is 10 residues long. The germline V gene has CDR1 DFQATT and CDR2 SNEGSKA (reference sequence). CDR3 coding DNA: TGCAGTGCTAGCGCGGGAGAAGCGATCTTC. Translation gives CSASAGEAIF.

CDR3 nucleotides: TGTGCCAGCAGTCCGACAGGGGGTCGGGTTCAGTACTTC. It translates to CASSPTGGRVQYF. V is TRBV6-5 and J is TRBJ2-4; 9 bases map to TRBD1. Germline V gene lookup returns CDR1 MNHEY and CDR2 SVGAGI. CDR3 length: 13 amino acids. Losses at the gene ends were 5 bases for V and 11 bases for J; bases not matched to a gene: 7.

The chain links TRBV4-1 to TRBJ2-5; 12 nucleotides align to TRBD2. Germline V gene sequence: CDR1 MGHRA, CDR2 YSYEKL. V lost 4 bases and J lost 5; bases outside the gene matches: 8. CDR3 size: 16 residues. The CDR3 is CASSLSLAGGQETQYF. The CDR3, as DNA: TGCGCCAGCAGCCTATCCCTAGCGGGAGGGCAGGAGACCCAGTACTTC.

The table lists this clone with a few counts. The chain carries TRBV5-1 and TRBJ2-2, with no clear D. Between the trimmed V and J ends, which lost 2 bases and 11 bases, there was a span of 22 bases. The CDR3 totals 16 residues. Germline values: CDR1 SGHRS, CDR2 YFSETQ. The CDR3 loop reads CASSLTGPGDFFELFF. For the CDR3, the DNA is TGCGCCAGCAGCTTAACCGGGCCGGGTGATTTTTTTGAGCTGTTTTTT.

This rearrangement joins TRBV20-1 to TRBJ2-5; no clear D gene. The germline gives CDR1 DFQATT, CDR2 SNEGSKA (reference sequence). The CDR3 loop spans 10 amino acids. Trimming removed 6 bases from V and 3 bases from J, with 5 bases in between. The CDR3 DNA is TGCAGTGCGCATGAAGAGACCCAGTACTTC. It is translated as CSAHEETQYF.

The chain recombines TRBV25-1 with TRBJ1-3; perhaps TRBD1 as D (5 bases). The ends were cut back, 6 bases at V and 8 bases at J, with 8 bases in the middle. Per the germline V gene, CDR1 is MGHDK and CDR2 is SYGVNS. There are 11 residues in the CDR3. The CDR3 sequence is CASRGGDTIYF. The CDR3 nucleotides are TGTGCCAGCAGGGGGGGGGACACCATATATTTT.

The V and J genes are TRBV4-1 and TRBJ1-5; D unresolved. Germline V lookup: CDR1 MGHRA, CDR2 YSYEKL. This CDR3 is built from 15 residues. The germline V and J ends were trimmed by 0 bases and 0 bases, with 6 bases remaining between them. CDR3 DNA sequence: TGCGCCAGCAGCCAAGATCACTATAGCAATCAGCCCCAGCATTTT. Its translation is CASSQDHYSNQPQHF.

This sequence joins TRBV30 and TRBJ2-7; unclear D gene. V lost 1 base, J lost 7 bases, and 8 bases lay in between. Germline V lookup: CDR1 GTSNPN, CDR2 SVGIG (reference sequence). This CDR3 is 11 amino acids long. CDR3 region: CAWSAQWEQYF. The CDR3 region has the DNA TGTGCCTGGAGTGCTCAGTGGGAGCAGTACTTC. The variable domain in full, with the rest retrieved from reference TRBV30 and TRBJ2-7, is SQTIHQWPATLVQPVGSPLSLECTVEGTSNPNLYWYRQAAGRGLQLLFYSVGIGQISSEVPQNLSASRPQDRQFILSSKKLLLSDSGFYLCAWSAQWEQYFGPGTRLTVT.

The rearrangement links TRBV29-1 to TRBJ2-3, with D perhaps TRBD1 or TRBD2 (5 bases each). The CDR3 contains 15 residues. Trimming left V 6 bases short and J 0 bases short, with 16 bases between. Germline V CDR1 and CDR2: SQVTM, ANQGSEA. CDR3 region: CSVGTPVSSTDTQYF. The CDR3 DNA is TGCAGCGTGGGGACCCCGGTGTCTAGCACAGATACGCAGTATTTT.

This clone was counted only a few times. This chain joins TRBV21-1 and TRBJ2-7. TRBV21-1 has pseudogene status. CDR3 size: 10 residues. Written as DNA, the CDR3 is TGTGCCACCTTACCCTACGAGCAGTACTTC. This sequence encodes CATLPYEQYF.

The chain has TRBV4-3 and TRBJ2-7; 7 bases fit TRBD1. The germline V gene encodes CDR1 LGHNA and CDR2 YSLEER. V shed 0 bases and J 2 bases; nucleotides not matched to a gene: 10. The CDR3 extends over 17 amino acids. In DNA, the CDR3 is TGCGCCAGCAGCCAAGATATCCCCCGGGACAGAACCTACGAGCAGTACTTC. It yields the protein CASSQDIPRDRTYEQYF.

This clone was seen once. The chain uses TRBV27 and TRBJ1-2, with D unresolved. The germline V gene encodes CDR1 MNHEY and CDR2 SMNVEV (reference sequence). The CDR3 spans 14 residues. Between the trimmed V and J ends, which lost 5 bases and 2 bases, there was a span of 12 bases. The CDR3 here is CASSPSEANYGYTF. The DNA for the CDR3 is TGTGCCAGCAGTCCCTCGGAGGCCAACTATGGCTACACCTTC.

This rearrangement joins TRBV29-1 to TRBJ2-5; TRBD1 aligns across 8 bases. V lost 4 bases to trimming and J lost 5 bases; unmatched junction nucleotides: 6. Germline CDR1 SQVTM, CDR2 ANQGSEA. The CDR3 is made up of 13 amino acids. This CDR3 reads CSVGGTGSETQYF. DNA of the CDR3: TGCAGCGTTGGGGGGACAGGATCCGAGACCCAGTACTTC.

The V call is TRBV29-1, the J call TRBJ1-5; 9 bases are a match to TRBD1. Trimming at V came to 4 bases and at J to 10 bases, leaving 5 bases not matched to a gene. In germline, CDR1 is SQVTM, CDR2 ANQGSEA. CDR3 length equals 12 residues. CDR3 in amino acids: CSVAGTGLPQHF. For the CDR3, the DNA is TGCAGCGTTGCCGGGACAGGGTTACCCCAGCATTTT.

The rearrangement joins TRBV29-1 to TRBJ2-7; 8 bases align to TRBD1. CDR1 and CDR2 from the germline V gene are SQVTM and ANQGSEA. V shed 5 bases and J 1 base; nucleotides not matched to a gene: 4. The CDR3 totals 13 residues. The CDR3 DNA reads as TGCAGCGTTCGGGACAGGCTTTCCTACGAGCAGTACTTC. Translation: CSVRDRLSYEQYF.

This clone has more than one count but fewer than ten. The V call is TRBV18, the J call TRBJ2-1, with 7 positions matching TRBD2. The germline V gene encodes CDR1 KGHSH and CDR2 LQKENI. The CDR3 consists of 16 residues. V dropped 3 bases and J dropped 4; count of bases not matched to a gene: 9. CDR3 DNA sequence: TGTGCCAGCTCACCCTTGCTAGCGGAGGGATACAATGAGCAGTTCTTC. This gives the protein CASSPLLAEGYNEQFF.

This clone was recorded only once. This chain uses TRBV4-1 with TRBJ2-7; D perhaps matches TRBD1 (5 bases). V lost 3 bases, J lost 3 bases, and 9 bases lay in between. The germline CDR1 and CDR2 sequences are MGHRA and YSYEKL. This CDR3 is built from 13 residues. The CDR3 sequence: CASSQKRGYEQYF. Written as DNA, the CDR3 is TGCGCCAGCAGCCAGAAAAGGGGCTACGAGCAGTACTTC.

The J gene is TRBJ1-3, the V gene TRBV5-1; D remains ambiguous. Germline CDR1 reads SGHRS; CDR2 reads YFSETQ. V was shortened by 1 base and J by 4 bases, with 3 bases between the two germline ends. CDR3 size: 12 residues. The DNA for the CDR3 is TGCGCCAGCAGCTTGACGGGAAACACCATATATTTT. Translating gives CASSLTGNTIYF.